This T cell receptor (beta chain) originates from a study of T cell clonality in common variable immunodeficiency. Study results and limitations: CVID subjects had higher TCRbeta clonality than healthy controls, most marked in about a third. Common variable immunodeficiency TCR beta sequences reportedly had fewer deletions and N-nucleotide insertions.

This clone has a count of ten or more. Its target is unknown. The read ends 3 residues before the CDR3 terminus; that terminus is restored from the germline J gene. CDR1 is DFQATT, CDR2 SNEGSKA, per germline (reference sequence). This CDR3 spans 14 amino acids. V gave up 6 bases and J gave up 5 bases, with 14 bases separating them. Control and CVID samples contributed equal amounts of genomic DNA. Measured with immunoSEQ multiplex PCR; TCRdb has only the in-frame clones, and not every one. Singletons are absent from the sample, which has tens of thousands of clones. Heparinized whole blood, about 5 to 8.5 ml, came from each donor.

Sequencing was performed on peripheral blood mononuclear cells. This TCR was sampled from a person between 18 and 75 years old in good health. The chain carries TRBV20-1 and TRBJ1-6, with D possibly being TRBD1 (5 bases). The CDR3 is CSARTQGDNSPLHF. The sequenced CDR3 bases are TGCAGTGCCCGGACGCAGGGCGATAATTCACCC.